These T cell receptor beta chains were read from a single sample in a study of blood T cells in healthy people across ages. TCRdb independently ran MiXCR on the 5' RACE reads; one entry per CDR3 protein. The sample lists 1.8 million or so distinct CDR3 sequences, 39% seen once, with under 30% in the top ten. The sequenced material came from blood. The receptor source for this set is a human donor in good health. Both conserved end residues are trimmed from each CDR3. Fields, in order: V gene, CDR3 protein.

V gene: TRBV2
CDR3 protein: ASSATRPAGGNYGYT

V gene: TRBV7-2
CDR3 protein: ASSLAGTQRNGELF

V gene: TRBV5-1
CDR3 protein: ASCYSGGTDTQY

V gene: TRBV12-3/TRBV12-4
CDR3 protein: ASSETGTQY

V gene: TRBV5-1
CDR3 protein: ASSESERGYT

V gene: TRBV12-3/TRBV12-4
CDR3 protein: ASSPTSPTQETQY

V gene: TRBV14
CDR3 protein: ASSQTGSYTAFATNEKLF

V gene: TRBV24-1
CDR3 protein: ATSEGVQPQH

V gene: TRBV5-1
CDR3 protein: ASSHGLGEAF

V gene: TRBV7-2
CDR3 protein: ASSQSGGDDEQY

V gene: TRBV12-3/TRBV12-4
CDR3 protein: ASSLNSLWGSPLH

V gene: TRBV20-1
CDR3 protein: SARPTGRDGYGYT

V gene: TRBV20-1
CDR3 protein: SQGNPSSYERY

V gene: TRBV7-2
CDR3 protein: ASSLVYRGTEAF

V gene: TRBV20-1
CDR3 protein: RARSGYRDQPQH

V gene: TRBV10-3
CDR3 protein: AISSGTSTEAF

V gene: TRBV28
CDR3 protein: ASIPRGLNFVGNTIY

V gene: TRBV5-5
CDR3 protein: ASTADTYNEQF

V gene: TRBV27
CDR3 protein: ASSIHDTQY

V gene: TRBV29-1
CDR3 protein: SVEDRGMNTEAF